Reported below is one TCR beta chain. The data belong to a study of blood T cell repertoires in COVID-19. Study at large: Sites in the United States, Italy and Spain provided acute and convalescent COVID-19 samples. In each case, the material was cDNA or gDNA derived from T cells, B-cell-depleted T cells, or PBMCs.

Original methodology: Reference gene primer amplification in the assay estimated nucleated cell counts. The assay was immunoSEQ multiplex PCR, and TCRdb's table has in-frame clones only and misses some. That table furnishes V, J and clone size, whereas the DNA furnished D and trimming. This sample has roughly 250,000 clones; around 89% occur once, and the top ten carry roughly 0.8%. The TCR comes from a man aged 25 to 40 with acute or convalescent COVID-19. The sample was peripheral blood.

The chain's CDR3 is CAISERQGSEAFF. In DNA form, the CDR3 reads TGTGCCATCAGTGAGAGGCAGGGAAGTGAAGCTTTCTTT. The chain has TRBV10-3 and TRBJ1-1; perhaps TRBD1 as D (5 bases). This CDR3 comprises 13 residues. The germline CDR1 and CDR2 sequences are ENHRY and SYGVKD. V was trimmed by 2 bases and J by 7 bases, leaving 11 bases between them.